These 4 T cell receptor beta chains share one sample of origin, sequenced in a study of shared clonotypes between healthy human individuals. Libraries were prepared by immunoSEQ multiplex PCR; TCRdb keeps only in-frame clonotypes and omits some of them. Seen here are nearly 1 million clones, 70% to 85% observed once, and the top ten hold nearly 1.5%. The sequenced material came from memory CD4+ T cells sorted from blood. Subset given: CD45RA-negative fraction. The receptors were gathered from a man aged 18 to 30 in good health.

This clone showed up just a few times. J is TRBJ2-6 and V is TRBV6-4, with D tentatively TRBD1 (5 bases). The CDR3 runs 16 residues. From germline, CDR1 is MRHNA and CDR2 SNTAGT. V was cut by 3 bases and J by 0 bases, with 9 bases left in between. The DNA of the CDR3 is TGTGCCAGCAGTGAGGCAGGGTCCTCTGGGGCCAACGTCCTGACTTTC. Its translation is CASSEAGSSGANVLTF.

The V gene is TRBV5-6, the J gene TRBJ2-3; TRBD2 agrees at 7 bases. Germline trimming cut 2 bases from V and 2 bases from J; bases unmatched to any gene: 11. Germline values: CDR1 SGHDT, CDR2 YYEEEE. CDR3 size: 17 residues. CDR3 region: CASSLSGGGSHTDTQYF. CDR3 nucleotides: TGTGCCAGCAGCTTATCTGGCGGGGGTTCCCACACAGATACGCAGTATTTT.

Comments on this clone: Within the sample, other DNA sequences also encode this same CDR3. The chain combines TRBV5-1 with TRBJ1-1; D not certain. The CDR3 is made up of 14 amino acids. From germline, CDR1 is SGHRS and CDR2 YFSETQ. Trimming shortened V by 0 bases and J by 4 bases, and 10 bases separated the two germline ends. The DNA for the CDR3 is TGCGCCAGCAGCTTGGGAGGGCTGGGCACTGAAGCTTTCTTT. It yields the protein CASSLGGLGTEAFF.

The sample holds a few counts of this clone. The rearrangement joins TRBV10-3 to TRBJ1-2, with no clear D. This CDR3 has 14 amino acids. Germline CDR1 reads ENHRY; CDR2 reads SYGVKD. V shed 6 bases and J shed 4 bases, with 15 bases lying between them. The CDR3 loop is CAISAGSSSYGYTF. CDR3 DNA: TGTGCCATCAGCGCGGGGAGTTCCTCCTATGGCTACACCTTC.